These 16 T cell receptor beta chains share one sample of origin, sequenced in a study of T-cell reconstitution after alpha-beta-depleted transplantation in children. Preparation of the TCRbeta library involved a method that used unique molecular identifiers. TCRdb itself ran the PCR reads through MiXCR, one entry per CDR3 protein. The sample has 490,000 or so distinct CDR3 sequences; 8% to 11% are singletons. The sample in question was PBMCs, obtained before TCRalphabeta/CD19-depleted stem cell transplant. Receptor source: a child aged 2 to 9 with inherited bone marrow failure, due to receive a stem cell transplant.

The chain is built from TRBV7-8 and TRBJ2-1; the D gene is possibly TRBD1 (5 bases). The V end lost 0 bases, the J end lost 6 bases, and 18 bases lay between the germline ends. The germline V gene has CDR1 SGHVS and CDR2 FQNEAQ. The CDR3 consists of 17 residues. The CDR3 spells CASSLAGFGADFNEQFF. The CDR3, as DNA: TGTGCCAGCAGCTTAGCGGGGTTTGGGGCCGACTTCAATGAGCAGTTCTTC.

This clonotype was counted at least ten times. The chain links TRBV5-4 to TRBJ2-1, with TRBD2 identical over 7 bases. The length of the CDR3 is 15 residues. The ends lost 3 bases at V and 6 bases at J; junction bases unmatched: 9. The germline V gene has CDR1 SGHNT and CDR2 YYREEE (reference sequence). CDR3 protein: CASSYRDYARNEQFF. In DNA form, the CDR3 reads TGTGCCAGCAGCTACCGGGACTATGCCCGCAATGAGCAGTTCTTC.

The table lists this clonotype with many counts. This sequence joins TRBV4-3 and TRBJ2-7; 11 bases match TRBD2. The CDR3 has 18 amino acids. Losses at the gene ends were 4 bases for V and 3 bases for J; bases not matched to a gene: 14. Germline assignment: CDR1 LGHNA and CDR2 YSLEER. CDR3 sequence reads: CASSPSTSGDPHRYEQYF. The CDR3 coding sequence is TGCGCCAGCAGCCCCTCGACTAGCGGGGACCCGCACCGCTACGAGCAGTACTTC.

This clonotype was seen at least ten times. The chain couples TRBV18 to TRBJ2-7; TRBD1 matches at 9 bases. CDR3 size: 17 residues. J lost 2 bases, V lost 6 bases, and 14 bases had no gene match. The germline gives CDR1 KGHSH, CDR2 LQKENI. The CDR3: CASSPLRGQGLPYEQYF. Written as DNA, the CDR3 is TGTGCCAGCTCGCCGCTCAGGGGACAGGGCCTCCCCTACGAGCAGTACTTC.

The rearrangement uses TRBV18 and TRBJ1-2, with 7 bases aligning to TRBD1. From germline, CDR1 is KGHSH and CDR2 LQKENI. V lost 5 bases, J lost 3 bases, and 6 bases stayed unmatched. The CDR3 consists of 14 residues. CDR3: CASSKGQRYYGYTF. The CDR3 nucleotides are TGTGCCAGCTCAAAGGGACAGCGATACTATGGCTACACCTTC.

The J gene is TRBJ2-1, the V gene TRBV19, with D possibly matching TRBD1 (5 bases). Germline V gene sequence: CDR1 LNHDA, CDR2 SQIVND (reference sequence). V was cut by 0 bases and J by 4 bases, with 16 bases left in between. This CDR3 spans 17 amino acids. The CDR3 nucleotides are TGTGCCAGTAGTATAGATCCAGCAGGGTTCGGTTACAATGAGCAGTTCTTC. Amino acid sequence: CASSIDPAGFGYNEQFF.

This clonotype was picked up many times. The V gene is TRBV18, the J gene TRBJ2-7; a possible D gene is TRBD2 (5 bases). The CDR3 spans 13 residues. V lost 3 bases to trimming and J lost 2 bases, with 8 bases between them. CDR1 is KGHSH, CDR2 LQKENI, per germline. The CDR3 loop is CASSPTGTYEQYF. Here the CDR3 DNA reads TGTGCCAGCTCACCCACCGGGACCTACGAGCAGTACTTC.

There are many counts of this clonotype. CDR3 in amino acids: CASSRRAGGRNEQFF. The CDR3 region has the DNA TGTGCCAGCAGCCGAAGGGCGGGAGGGAGGAATGAGCAGTTCTTC. V and J are TRBV12-3 or TRBV12-4 and TRBJ2-1; 9 positions match TRBD2. Trimming removed 6 bases from V and 7 bases from J; junction bases left unmatched: 10. The CDR3 length is 15 residues.

This clonotype occurred many times. The rearrangement uses TRBV20-1 and TRBJ2-1; tentatively, D is TRBD2 (5 bases). This CDR3 contains 13 residues. CDR1 is DFQATT, CDR2 SNEGSKA, per germline (reference sequence). Trimming left V 5 bases short and J 5 bases short, with 13 bases between. CDR3 in DNA: TGCAGTGCTGCTTCGGACTCTGACAATGAGCAGTTCTTC. Its protein product is CSAASDSDNEQFF.

The V and J genes are TRBV5-1 and TRBJ2-3; 10 bases match TRBD2. Trimming at V came to 0 bases and at J to 1 base, leaving 5 bases not matched to a gene. CDR3 length: 17 residues. Germline V gene data show CDR1 as SGHRS and CDR2 as YFSETQ. As DNA, the CDR3 is TGCGCCAGCAGCTTGGCCGTCGGGACTAGCGGCACAGATACGCAGTATTTT. Translation: CASSLAVGTSGTDTQYF.

This clonotype was counted at least ten times. The chain links TRBV12-3 or TRBV12-4 to TRBJ2-5; D not resolved. The germline V and J ends were trimmed by 3 bases and 0 bases, with 8 bases remaining between them. The CDR3 is 14 amino acids. In DNA, the CDR3 is TGTGCCAGCAGTTTGAGACTGTACCAAGAGACCCAGTACTTC. Encoded protein: CASSLRLYQETQYF.

The V gene is TRBV20-1, the J gene TRBJ2-1; perhaps TRBD2 as D (6 bases). CDR1 and CDR2 (germline): DFQATT, SNEGSKA (reference sequence). This CDR3 has 16 residues. The CDR3: CSHPRPWASGDYEQFF. CDR3 sequence (DNA): TGCAGCCATCCCCGCCCTTGGGCCTCCGGGGACTATGAGCAGTTCTTC.

Many counts were recorded for this clonotype. The chain joins TRBV24-1 to TRBJ2-1; possibly TRBD2 for D (5 bases). Trimming cost V 2 bases and J 5 bases, with 15 bases left between them. Germline V gene lookup returns CDR1 KGHDR and CDR2 SFDVKD. The CDR3 runs to 16 residues. The CDR3 loop is CATSDSQRNLNNEQFF. In nucleotides, the CDR3 is TGTGCCACCAGTGATTCTCAGCGGAATCTCAACAATGAGCAGTTCTTC.

This clonotype came up many times. V usage is TRBV4-1 and J usage is TRBJ2-1; D unclear. Germline values: CDR1 MGHRA, CDR2 YSYEKL. V was cut by 0 bases and J by 6 bases, with 18 bases left in between. This CDR3 contains 17 residues. CDR3 protein: CASSQDKSLSTSNEQFF. The CDR3 region has the DNA TGCGCCAGCAGCCAAGACAAAAGCTTATCCACCTCCAATGAGCAGTTCTTC.

There are many counts of this clonotype. This rearrangement joins TRBV20-1 to TRBJ1-6; perhaps TRBD1 as D (6 bases). V lost 6 bases to trimming and J lost 7 bases, with 25 bases between them. This CDR3 is built from 17 residues. Germline lookup yields CDR1 DFQATT and CDR2 SNEGSKA (reference sequence). CDR3 loop: CSAKLWNRAGNNSPLHF. The CDR3, as DNA: TGCAGTGCCAAACTATGGAACAGGGCCGGAAACAATTCACCCCTCCACTTT.

This clonotype was seen many times. The V gene is TRBV25-1, the J gene TRBJ2-7; D call uncertain. The CDR3 totals 13 residues. Trimming stripped 8 bases from V and 2 bases from J, with 13 bases between. Germline V CDR1 and CDR2: MGHDK, SYGVNS. The CDR3 region has the DNA TGTGCCAGCCCCCACGGGCAGCCCTACGAGCAGTACTTC. Amino acid sequence: CASPHGQPYEQYF.